A single sample is the source of the 2 T cell receptor beta chains below, sequenced in a study of T cells expressing NK-cell markers (dated by TCRdb to the early 2020s). Library prep was done by 5' RACE. For sequencing, an Illumina HiSeq 2000 was employed. After reprocessing by TCRdb, each CDR3 protein sequence is one entry, and no DNA is given. The sample's own table lists approximately 150,000 distinct CDR3 sequences. The leading ten clones occupy approximately 12% of the sample. Specimen: blood T cells: a sorted CD56 or NKG2C T cell subset, CD4+ or CD8+ T cells, or bulk PBMC T cells (not recorded which). The receptors were gathered from a man between 18 and 35 years old in good health. Donor details come from another sample of the same person, matched by shared clones.

V is TRBV30 and J is TRBJ2-1; TCRdb gives TRBD2 as the D gene, but with no DNA this cannot be confirmed. The CDR3 sequence is 15 residues long. Germline assignment: CDR1 GTSNPN and CDR2 SVGIG (reference sequence). This chain's CDR3 is CAWSVGTSGSQGQFF.

The chain combines TRBV6-1 with TRBJ2-5; TCRdb outputs TRBD2, but without DNA this stays unchecked. Germline V lookup: CDR1 MNHNS, CDR2 SASEGT. The CDR3 length is 15 residues. CDR3 residues: CASSLLGREQETQYF.